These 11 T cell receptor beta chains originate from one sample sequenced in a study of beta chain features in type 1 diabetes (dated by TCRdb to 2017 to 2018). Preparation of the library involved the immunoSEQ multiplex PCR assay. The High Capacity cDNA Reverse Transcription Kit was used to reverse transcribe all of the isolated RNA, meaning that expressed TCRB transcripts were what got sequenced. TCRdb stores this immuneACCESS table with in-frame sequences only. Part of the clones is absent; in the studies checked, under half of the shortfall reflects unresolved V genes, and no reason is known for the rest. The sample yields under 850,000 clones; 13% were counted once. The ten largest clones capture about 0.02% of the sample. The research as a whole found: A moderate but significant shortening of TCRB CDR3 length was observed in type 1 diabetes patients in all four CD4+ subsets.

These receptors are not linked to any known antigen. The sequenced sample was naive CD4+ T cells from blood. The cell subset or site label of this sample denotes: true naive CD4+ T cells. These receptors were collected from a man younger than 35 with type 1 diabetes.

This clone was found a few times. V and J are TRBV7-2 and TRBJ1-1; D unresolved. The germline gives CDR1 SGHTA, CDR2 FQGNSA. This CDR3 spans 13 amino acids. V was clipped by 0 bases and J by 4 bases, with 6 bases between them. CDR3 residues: CASSLARFTEAFF. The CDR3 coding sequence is TGTGCCAGCAGCTTAGCGCGGTTCACTGAAGCTTTCTTT.

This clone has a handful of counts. The CDR3 here is CAWSGSSGGLGEQFF. The DNA for the CDR3 is TGTGCCTGGAGTGGGTCTAGCGGGGGTCTAGGGGAGCAGTTCTTC. The chain uses TRBV30 and TRBJ2-1, with TRBD2 matching 10 bases. The ends lost 1 base at V and 10 bases at J; junction bases unmatched: 10. The CDR3 is 15 residues long. The germline V gene has CDR1 GTSNPN and CDR2 SVGIG (reference sequence).

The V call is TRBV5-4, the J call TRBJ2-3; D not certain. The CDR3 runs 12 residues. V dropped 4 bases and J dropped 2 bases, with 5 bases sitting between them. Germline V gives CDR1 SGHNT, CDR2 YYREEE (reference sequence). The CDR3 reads CASSLYTDTQYF. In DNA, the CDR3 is TGTGCCAGCAGCCTATACACAGATACGCAGTATTTT.

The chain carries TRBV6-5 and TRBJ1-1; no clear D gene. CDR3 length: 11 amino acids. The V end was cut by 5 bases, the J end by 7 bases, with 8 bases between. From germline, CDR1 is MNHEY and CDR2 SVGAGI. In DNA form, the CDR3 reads TGTGCCAGCAGTACGGCGATTGAAGCTTTCTTT. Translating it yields CASSTAIEAFF.

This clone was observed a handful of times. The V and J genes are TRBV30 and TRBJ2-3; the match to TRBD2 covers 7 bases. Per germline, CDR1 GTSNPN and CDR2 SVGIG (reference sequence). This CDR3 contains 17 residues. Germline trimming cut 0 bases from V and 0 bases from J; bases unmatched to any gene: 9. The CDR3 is CAWSVRRTSASTDTQYF. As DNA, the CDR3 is TGTGCCTGGAGTGTAAGGAGAACTAGCGCCAGCACAGATACGCAGTATTTT.

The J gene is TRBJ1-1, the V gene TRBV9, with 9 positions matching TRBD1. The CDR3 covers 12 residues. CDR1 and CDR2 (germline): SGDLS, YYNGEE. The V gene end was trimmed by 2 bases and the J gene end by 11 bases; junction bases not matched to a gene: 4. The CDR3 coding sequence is TGTGCCAGCAGCGTTGGGACAGGGCTGGCTTTCTTT. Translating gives CASSVGTGLAFF.

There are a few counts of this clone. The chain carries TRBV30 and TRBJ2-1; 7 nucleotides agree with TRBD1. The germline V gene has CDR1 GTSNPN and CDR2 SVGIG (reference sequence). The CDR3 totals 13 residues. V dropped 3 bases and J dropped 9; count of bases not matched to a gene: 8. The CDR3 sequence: CAWRRQGLGEQFF. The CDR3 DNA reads TGTGCCTGGAGACGACAGGGTTTGGGTGAGCAGTTCTTC.

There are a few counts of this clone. Here the CDR3 reads CASSLSRDRQSQYGYTF. For the CDR3, the DNA is TGCGCCAGCAGCTTATCACGGGATCGGCAGAGTCAGTATGGCTACACCTTC. V is TRBV5-1 and J is TRBJ1-2; D gene uncertain. Germline V gene sequence: CDR1 SGHRS, CDR2 YFSETQ. CDR3 length: 17 amino acids. V shed 2 bases and J shed 5 bases, with 22 bases lying between them.

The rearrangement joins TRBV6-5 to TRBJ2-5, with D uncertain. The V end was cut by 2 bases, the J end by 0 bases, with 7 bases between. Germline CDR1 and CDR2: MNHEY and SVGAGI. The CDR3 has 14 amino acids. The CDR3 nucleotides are TGTGCCAGCAGTTACAACGGGTACCAAGAGACCCAGTACTTC. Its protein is CASSYNGYQETQYF.

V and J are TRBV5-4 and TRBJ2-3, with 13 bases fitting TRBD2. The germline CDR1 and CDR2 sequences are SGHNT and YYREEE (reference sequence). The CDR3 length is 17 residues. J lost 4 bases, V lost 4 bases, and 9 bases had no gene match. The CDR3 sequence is CASSHLLAGGPSDTQYF. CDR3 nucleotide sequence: TGTGCCAGCAGCCACCTACTAGCGGGGGGGCCGTCAGATACGCAGTATTTT.

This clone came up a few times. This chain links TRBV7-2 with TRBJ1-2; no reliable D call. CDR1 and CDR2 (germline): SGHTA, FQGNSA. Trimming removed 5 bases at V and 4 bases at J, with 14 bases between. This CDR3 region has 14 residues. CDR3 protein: CASSHTPLGYGYTF. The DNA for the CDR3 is TGTGCCAGCAGCCATACCCCCCTTGGCTATGGCTACACCTTC.